This T cell receptor beta chain is drawn from a study of technical replicates of blood from a handful of donors. The CDR3 has 14 residues. Trimming took 5 bases from V and 7 from J; bases not matched to a gene: 9. The V gene's germline CDR1 is LNHDA and CDR2 SQIVND (reference sequence). Method: immunoSEQ multiplex PCR; TCRdb's copy keeps in-frame clones and lacks some. The repertoire holds roughly 70,000 clones, with 91% as singletons. This sequence joins TRBV19 and TRBJ1-2, with TRBD1 matching 8 bases. The sample consisted of PBMCs. The receptor comes from a human donor in good health. Some clones in this sample may be carry-over from other donors' samples. CDR3 protein: CASSVGQGWVGYTF. CDR3 nucleotide sequence: TGTGCCAGTAGTGTTGGACAGGGATGGGTTGGCTACACCTTC.